Detailed here is one T cell receptor beta chain. Its antigen is currently unknown. Version v3.0 of the immunoSEQ assay ran at survey level. Sequencing was designed to cover 40,000-50,000 T-cell genomes in each sample. The table came from immunoSEQ multiplex PCR; TCRdb's copy has only in-frame clones and leaves some out. The table has about 34,000 clones, 94% seen once. CDR3 size: 13 residues. The germline V and J ends were trimmed by 3 bases and 10 bases, with 13 bases remaining between them. Germline lookup yields CDR1 GTSNPN and CDR2 SVGIG (reference sequence). The data stem from a study of long-term antiretroviral therapy in people with HIV. Study findings and constraints: Pre-ART expanded clones dominated the repertoire at every time point. Control repertoires displayed wider CDR3 length ranges than the HIV repertoires. Increased diversity was seen after ART, yet it remained lower than in transplant donor controls.

This clonotype originated in a woman in her forties or fifties with HIV. The rearrangement links TRBV30 to TRBJ1-6; a weak D match, TRBD1 (5 bases). This material consisted of unsorted PBMCs, taken about 5.1 years after starting antiretroviral therapy. Here the CDR3 DNA reads TGTGCCTGGAGGGACGGACAACAGTCACCCCTCCACTTT. Translation gives CAWRDGQQSPLHF. Based on the CDR3 plus reference TRBV30 and TRBJ1-6, the full variable domain is SQTIHQWPATLVQPVGSPLSLECTVEGTSNPNLYWYRQAAGRGLQLLFYSVGIGQISSEVPQNLSASRPQDRQFILSSKKLLLSDSGFYLCAWRDGQQSPLHFGNGTRLTVT.